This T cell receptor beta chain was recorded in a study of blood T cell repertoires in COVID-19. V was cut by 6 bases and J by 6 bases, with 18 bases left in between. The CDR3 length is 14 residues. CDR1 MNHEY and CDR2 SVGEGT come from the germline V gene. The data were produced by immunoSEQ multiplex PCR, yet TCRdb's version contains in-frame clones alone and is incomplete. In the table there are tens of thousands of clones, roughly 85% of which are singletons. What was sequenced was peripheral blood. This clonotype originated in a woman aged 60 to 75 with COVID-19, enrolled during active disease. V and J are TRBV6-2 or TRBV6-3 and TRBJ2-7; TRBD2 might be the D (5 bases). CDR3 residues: CASSSKYVRGEQYF. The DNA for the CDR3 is TGTGCCAGCAGCTCCAAATACGTACGGGGCGAGCAGTACTTC.